This T cell receptor beta chain is from a study of OX40 agonist ivuxolimab in advanced cancers. Assay: immunoSEQ multiplex PCR; the TCRdb copy retains only in-frame clones and omits some. This table has fewer than 120,000 clones, more than 70% appearing once. The germline V gene encodes CDR1 LNHDA and CDR2 SQIVND (reference sequence). V gave up 8 bases and J gave up 1 base, with 18 bases separating them. CDR3 size: 15 residues. Points on this clone: Its specificity is unknown.

Whole-study results and caveats: There were also nonresponders showing low normalized T-cell clonal expansion. Expanded clones were, on average, more numerous among CD8+ T cells than CD4+. Clones of CD4+ and CD8+ blood T cells grew by week 6 at doses of 0.1 to 3.0 mg/kg.

With autoimmune disease history or systemic immunosuppression, patients were excluded. The sample here was CD4+ or CD8+ T cells sorted from blood, taken in a trial of the OX40 agonist ivuxolimab. This TCR was recovered from an adult with an advanced solid tumor such as melanoma, head and neck, liver or kidney cancer. V usage is TRBV19 and J usage is TRBJ2-7; D unresolved. The CDR3 spells CASSYFASSSYEQYF. The CDR3 nucleotides read TGTGCCAGTTCCTACTTTGCCAGCTCTTCCTACGAGCAGTACTTC.